Included here is one T cell receptor beta chain sequence, with context. This receptor's antigen is unknown. Relative to the germline gene, one junction end is altered; a read error may explain this. The data were taken from a study of CD8+CD57+ T cells in acquired aplastic anemia (dated by TCRdb to the late 2010s). As for the study more broadly: A mean of approximately 3 ug of DNA, ranging from roughly 0.2 to 30 ug, was extracted from sorted CD4+ and CD8+ cells. CD8+CD57+ expansion was defined as frequency above the mean frequency observed in healthy subjects.

The patients picked for sequencing were ones in whom flow cytometry had shown an expansion of CD8+CD57+ cells. Every patient had severe acquired aplastic anemia, diagnosed using the International Study of Aplastic Anemia and Agranulocytosis and Camitta criteria. No patient had received any therapy when blood was sampled. The study deep-sequenced TCR repertoires of sorted CD4+ and CD8+ blood T cells from severe aplastic anemia patients and healthy subjects. In the USA, patient enrollment took place under clinicaltrials.gov protocols 00001620, 01623167, 00001397, 00071045, 00081523 and 00961064. Ficoll-Paque density gradient centrifugation was used to isolate peripheral blood mononuclear cells. Before DNA extraction, CD4+ and CD8+ T cells were sorted with FACS or magnetic beads. Genomic DNA was used as template for profiling of TCR beta VDJ combinations and CDR3 sequences. An Illumina HiSeq 2000 was the platform used for TCR repertoire sequencing. The authors' pipeline ran thus. TRBV/TRBJ rearrangement plots, CDR3 size and DJ length profiles, and Simpson's diversity index were used to assess repertoires. The most abundant DNA sequence in the deep sequencing data was taken as the immunodominant clone. CDR3 amino acid sequences were checked for sharing across subjects and were also compared against the VDJdb database and published repertoires. The raw public reads went through TCRdb reprocessing: fastp at Q25, MiXCR clone calling, in-frame beta chains kept. Rows with a matching CDR3 protein are joined into one entry that keeps the most common DNA and genes. TCRdb's processing, not the authors' own work, is the source of the V and J calls. The sample contains about 160,000 distinct CDR3 sequences, 40% to 60% of them found a single time. The ten largest clones add up to 30% to 40% of the sample.

According to the germline V gene, CDR1 reads KGHDR and CDR2 reads SFDVKD. There are 12 amino acids in the CDR3, from cysteine to phenylalanine inclusive. CDR3 DNA only is kept here, 36 bases in frame from base 1. Overall study outcomes, separate from this receptor: Around 28 CD8+ CDR3 sequences were found to be shared between patients and controls, but these sequences appeared to be highly expressed in patients and within the immunodominant clones of the patients. Patients and healthy controls showed no significant difference in CD8+ Simpson's diversity (P=0.060).

The receptor comes from a human donor with aplastic anemia. Source material: sorted CD4+, CD8+, or CD8+CD57+ T cells (not recorded which) from PBMCs. Here the chain combines TRBV24-1 and TRBJ2-3; the D gene is unclear. The CDR3 sequence is CATSDFTDTQYF. In nucleotide form, the sequence is TGTGCCACCAGCGATTTCACAGATACGCAGTATTTT.